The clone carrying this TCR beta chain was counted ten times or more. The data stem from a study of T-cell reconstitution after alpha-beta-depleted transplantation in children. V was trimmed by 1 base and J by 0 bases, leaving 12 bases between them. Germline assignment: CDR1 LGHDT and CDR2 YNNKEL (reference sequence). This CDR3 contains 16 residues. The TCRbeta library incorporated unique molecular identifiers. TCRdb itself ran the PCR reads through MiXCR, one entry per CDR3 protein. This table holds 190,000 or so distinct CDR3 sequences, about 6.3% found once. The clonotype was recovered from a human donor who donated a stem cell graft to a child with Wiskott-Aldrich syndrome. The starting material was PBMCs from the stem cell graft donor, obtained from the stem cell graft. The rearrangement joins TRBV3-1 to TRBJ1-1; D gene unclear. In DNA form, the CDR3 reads TGTGCCAGCAGCCAAGGTGGTGGGATCATGAACACTGAAGCTTTCTTT. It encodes CASSQGGGIMNTEAFF.